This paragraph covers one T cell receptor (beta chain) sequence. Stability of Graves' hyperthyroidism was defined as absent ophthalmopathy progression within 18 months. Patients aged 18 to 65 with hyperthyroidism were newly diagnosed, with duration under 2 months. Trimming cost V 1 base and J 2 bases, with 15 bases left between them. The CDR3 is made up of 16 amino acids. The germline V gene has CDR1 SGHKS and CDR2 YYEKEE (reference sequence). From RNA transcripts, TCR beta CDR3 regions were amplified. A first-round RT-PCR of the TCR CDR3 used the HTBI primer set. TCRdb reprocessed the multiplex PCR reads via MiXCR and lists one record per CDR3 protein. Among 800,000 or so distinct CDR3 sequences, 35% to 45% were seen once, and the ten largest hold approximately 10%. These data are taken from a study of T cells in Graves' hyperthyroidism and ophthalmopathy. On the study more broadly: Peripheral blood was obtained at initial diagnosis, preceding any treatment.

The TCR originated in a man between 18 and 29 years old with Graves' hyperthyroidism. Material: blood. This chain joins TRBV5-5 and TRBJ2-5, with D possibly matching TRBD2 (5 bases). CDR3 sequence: CASSLLRLRGQETQYF. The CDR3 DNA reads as TGTGCCAGCAGCTTGCTCCGACTAAGAGGGCAAGAGACCCAGTACTTC.